This T cell receptor (beta chain) was retrieved from a study of beta chain features in type 1 diabetes. Study-level findings and limits: Across all four CD4+ subsets, people with type 1 diabetes showed modestly shorter TCRB CDR3s.

Concerning this clone itself: Antigen unknown.

Germline CDR1 SEHNR, CDR2 FQNEAQ (reference sequence). The V end was cut by 1 base, the J end by 4 bases, with 13 bases between. The CDR3 extends over 15 amino acids. The isolated RNA, all of it, was reverse transcribed, so expressed TCRB transcripts were what got sequenced. Several million reads on average were seen across naive, central memory and regulatory T cell samples. This table comes from immunoSEQ multiplex PCR, and its TCRdb copy is limited to in-frame clones, with some not included. The table includes 200,000 to 300,000 clones, roughly a tenth detected once. Isolation of CD4+ naive, central memory, regulatory and stem cell-like memory cells was achieved by sorting via CD45RO/CCR7/CD25/CD127/CD95/CD27.

Material: naive CD4+ T cells from blood. The receptor was derived from a man under 40 with type 1 diabetes. J is TRBJ2-5 and V is TRBV7-9, with a weak D call TRBD1 (5 bases). The CDR3 protein is CASSLGQGSRETQYF. The CDR3 DNA reads as TGTGCCAGCAGCTTAGGTCAGGGAAGCAGAGAGACCCAGTACTTC.